The clone carrying this TCR beta chain appeared once. What it binds is not known. The trim removed 4 bases at V and 4 bases at J, leaving 8 bases unmatched. Germline values: CDR1 SGDLS, CDR2 YYNGEE. The CDR3 runs 15 residues. Sequenced by immunoSEQ multiplex PCR; TCRdb stores in-frame clones only, minus some. This sample carries around 140,000 clones, around 93% of them seen once, and the ten largest clones take 0.9% to 1.2%. The data stem from a study of OX40 agonist ivuxolimab in advanced cancers. Study context: Ivuxolimab is a fully human IgG2 antibody that activates OX40 (CD134). Three patients had partial responses: one hepatocellular carcinoma, two cutaneous melanoma.

Findings and limits, study-wide: Researchers report that CD8+ T cells had, on average, more expanded clones than CD4+.

The chain links TRBV9 to TRBJ1-3, with 7 bases matching TRBD1. This TCR derives from an adult with an advanced solid tumor such as melanoma, head and neck, liver or kidney cancer. The sample here was CD4+ or CD8+ T cells sorted from blood, taken in a trial of the OX40 agonist ivuxolimab. CDR3 region: CASSQGGAGGNTIYF. The DNA for the CDR3 is TGTGCCAGCAGCCAGGGGGGGGCGGGCGGAAACACCATATATTTT. The full variable domain, in which reference TRBV9 and TRBJ1-3 provide the parts outside the CDR3, is DSGVTQTPKHLITATGQRVTLRCSPRSGDLSVYWYQQSLDQGLQFLIQYYNGEERAKGNILERFSAQQFPDLHSELNLSSLELGDSALYFCASSQGGAGGNTIYFGEGSWLTVV.